Described below is a single TCR beta chain sequence and its context. Its antigen remains unidentified. This record belongs to a study of radiotherapy plus CTLA-4 blockade in lung cancer. There are 15 residues in the CDR3. Trimming at V came to 4 bases and at J to 5 bases, leaving 6 bases not matched to a gene. Germline loops: CDR1 SGHKS, CDR2 YYEKEE (reference sequence). Method: immunoSEQ multiplex PCR; TCRdb's copy keeps in-frame clones and lacks some. Here the sample spans 71,000 or so clones, around nine tenths being singletons. Points from the study as a whole: The best prediction of response reportedly came from early blood T cell clone dynamics, with interferon-beta.

This clonotype was obtained from a human donor with non-small cell lung cancer who had stable disease on radiotherapy plus ipilimumab. This material consisted of peripheral blood, taken from a patient treated with radiotherapy plus ipilimumab. The rearrangement joins TRBV5-5 to TRBJ1-5, with TRBD1 matching 10 bases. CDR3: CASSPDRGVDQPQHF. The CDR3, as DNA: TGTGCCAGCAGCCCGGACAGGGGGGTAGATCAGCCCCAGCATTTT.